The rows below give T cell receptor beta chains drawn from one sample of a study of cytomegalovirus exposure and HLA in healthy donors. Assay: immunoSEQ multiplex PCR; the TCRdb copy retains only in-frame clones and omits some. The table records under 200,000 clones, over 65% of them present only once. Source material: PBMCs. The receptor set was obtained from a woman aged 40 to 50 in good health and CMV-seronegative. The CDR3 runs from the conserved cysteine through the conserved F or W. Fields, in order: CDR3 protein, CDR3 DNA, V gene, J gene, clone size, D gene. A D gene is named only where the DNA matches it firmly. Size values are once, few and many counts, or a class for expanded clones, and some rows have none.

CDR3 protein: CASSKMTGASQPQHF; CDR3 DNA: TGTGCCAGCTCAAAGATGACAGGGGCATCTCAGCCCCAGCATTTT; V gene: TRBV18; J gene: TRBJ1-5; clone size: -; D gene: TRBD1
CDR3 protein: CASSGKPTSGVKETQYF; CDR3 DNA: TGTGCCAGCAGTGGTAAACCGACTAGCGGGGTAAAAGAGACCCAGTACTTC; V gene: TRBV25-1; J gene: TRBJ2-5; clone size: -; D gene: TRBD2
CDR3 protein: CASSLGQYEQYF; CDR3 DNA: TGTGCCAGCAGCTTGGGGCAGTACGAGCAGTACTTC; V gene: TRBV5-4; J gene: TRBJ2-7; clone size: -; D gene: -
CDR3 protein: CASRGKTSGGYEQYF; CDR3 DNA: TGTGCCAGCAGGGGTAAGACTAGCGGGGGGTACGAGCAGTACTTC; V gene: TRBV6-1; J gene: TRBJ2-7; clone size: few; D gene: TRBD2
CDR3 protein: CASSFERFEQYF; CDR3 DNA: TGCGCCAGCAGCTTTGAGCGTTTTGAGCAGTACTTC; V gene: TRBV5-1; J gene: TRBJ2-7; clone size: -; D gene: -
CDR3 protein: CASRESGGLIYNEQFF; CDR3 DNA: TGCGCCAGCCGAGAAAGCGGGGGGTTAATCTACAATGAGCAGTTCTTC; V gene: TRBV5-1; J gene: TRBJ2-1; clone size: few; D gene: TRBD2
CDR3 protein: CASSLLMGGGGETQYF; CDR3 DNA: TGTGCCAGCAGTTTATTAATGGGAGGTGGGGGGGAGACCCAGTACTTC; V gene: TRBV28; J gene: TRBJ2-5; clone size: -; D gene: -
CDR3 protein: CASSFPSGEQFF; CDR3 DNA: TGTGCCAGCAGTTTCCCTAGCGGGGAACAGTTCTTC; V gene: TRBV5-4; J gene: TRBJ2-1; clone size: -; D gene: TRBD2
CDR3 protein: CASSITGRRGYTF; CDR3 DNA: TGTGCCAGCAGTATCACCGGGAGACGCGGCTACACCTTC; V gene: TRBV25-1; J gene: TRBJ1-2; clone size: once; D gene: -
CDR3 protein: CASSYRTGHNEQYF; CDR3 DNA: TGTGCCAGCAGCTACCGGACAGGGCACAACGAGCAGTACTTC; V gene: TRBV7-2; J gene: TRBJ2-7; clone size: -; D gene: TRBD1
CDR3 protein: CASSPGTGSLMRQSGYTF; CDR3 DNA: TGCGCCAGCAGCCCCGGGACAGGAAGTCTAATGAGACAAAGTGGCTACACCTTC; V gene: TRBV5-1; J gene: TRBJ1-2; clone size: few; D gene: TRBD1
CDR3 protein: CASSLDPDSEQYF; CDR3 DNA: TGCGCCAGCAGCTTGGACCCGGACAGCGAGCAGTACTTC; V gene: TRBV5-1; J gene: TRBJ2-7; clone size: -; D gene: -
CDR3 protein: CASSSDTNTGELFF; CDR3 DNA: TGCGCCAGCAGTTCGGACACAAACACCGGGGAGCTGTTTTTT; V gene: TRBV5-1; J gene: TRBJ2-2; clone size: -; D gene: -
CDR3 protein: CASSSQGARRSEKLFF; CDR3 DNA: TGCGCCAGCAGCTCGCAGGGGGCGCGACGGAGTGAAAAACTGTTTTTT; V gene: TRBV5-1; J gene: TRBJ1-4; clone size: -; D gene: TRBD1
CDR3 protein: CASSPDSDQPQHF; CDR3 DNA: TGTGCCAGCAGCCCGGACAGTGATCAGCCCCAGCATTTT; V gene: TRBV7-9; J gene: TRBJ1-5; clone size: -; D gene: -
CDR3 protein: CSVLAGGSTDTQYF; CDR3 DNA: TGCAGCGTCTTAGCGGGGGGAAGCACAGATACGCAGTATTTT; V gene: TRBV29-1; J gene: TRBJ2-3; clone size: -; D gene: TRBD2
CDR3 protein: CASSESILTTGELFF; CDR3 DNA: TGTGCCAGCAGTGAGTCGATACTCACCACCGGGGAGCTGTTTTTT; V gene: TRBV2; J gene: TRBJ2-2; clone size: -; D gene: -
CDR3 protein: CASSGQGEREKLFF; CDR3 DNA: TGTGCCAGCAGCGGACAGGGGGAGAGGGAAAAACTGTTTTTT; V gene: TRBV7-9; J gene: TRBJ1-4; clone size: -; D gene: TRBD1
CDR3 protein: CASSQDPPDKQGTNEKLFF; CDR3 DNA: TGCGCCAGCAGCCAAGACCCCCCGGACAAACAAGGAACTAATGAAAAACTGTTTTTT; V gene: TRBV4-1; J gene: TRBJ1-4; clone size: -; D gene: -
CDR3 protein: CASSFGDRGLSGNTIYF; CDR3 DNA: TGCGCCAGCAGCTTCGGAGACAGGGGGCTTTCTGGAAACACCATATATTTT; V gene: TRBV5-1; J gene: TRBJ1-3; clone size: -; D gene: TRBD1
CDR3 protein: CASSLARGQISVEAFF; CDR3 DNA: TGTGCCAGCAGTTTAGCTAGGGGACAAATTAGTGTGGAAGCTTTCTTT; V gene: TRBV28; J gene: TRBJ1-1; clone size: -; D gene: -
CDR3 protein: CASSLVEARTQYF; CDR3 DNA: TGTGCCAGCAGTTTGGTGGAGGCACGGACCCAGTACTTC; V gene: TRBV6-1; J gene: TRBJ2-5; clone size: few; D gene: -
CDR3 protein: CASSHTSYEQYF; CDR3 DNA: TGTGCCAGCAGTCATACTTCCTACGAGCAGTACTTC; V gene: TRBV2; J gene: TRBJ2-7; clone size: -; D gene: -
CDR3 protein: CASSLGHPFSTDTQYF; CDR3 DNA: TGTGCCAGCAGCTTGGGACATCCATTTAGCACAGATACGCAGTATTTT; V gene: TRBV5-4; J gene: TRBJ2-3; clone size: -; D gene: -
CDR3 protein: CATGRVSNQPQHF; CDR3 DNA: TGTGCCACAGGTAGAGTTTCTAATCAGCCCCAGCATTTT; V gene: TRBV6-5; J gene: TRBJ1-5; clone size: once; D gene: -
CDR3 protein: CASSDPGGLAGPRETQYF; CDR3 DNA: TGTGCCAGCAGTGACCCGGGAGGGCTAGCGGGGCCCCGAGAGACCCAGTACTTC; V gene: TRBV2; J gene: TRBJ2-5; clone size: few; D gene: TRBD2
CDR3 protein: CASSPETGGFSEAFF; CDR3 DNA: TGTGCCAGCAGCCCAGAGACAGGGGGCTTTAGTGAAGCTTTCTTT; V gene: TRBV7-9; J gene: TRBJ1-1; clone size: -; D gene: TRBD1
CDR3 protein: CATSRDGTLTYGYTF; CDR3 DNA: TGTGCCACCAGCAGAGACGGGACATTGACATATGGCTACACCTTC; V gene: TRBV15; J gene: TRBJ1-2; clone size: -; D gene: -
CDR3 protein: CASSLAGSKNTEAFF; CDR3 DNA: TGCGCCAGCAGCTTGGCCGGGTCAAAGAACACTGAAGCTTTCTTT; V gene: TRBV5-1; J gene: TRBJ1-1; clone size: -; D gene: -
CDR3 protein: CASSLKGVPYNEQFF; CDR3 DNA: TGTGCCAGCAGCTTAAAGGGGGTTCCCTACAATGAGCAGTTCTTC; V gene: TRBV7-2; J gene: TRBJ2-1; clone size: few; D gene: -
CDR3 protein: CASSFNRGRGNQPQHF; CDR3 DNA: TGTGCCAGCAGCTTTAACAGGGGACGAGGCAATCAGCCCCAGCATTTT; V gene: TRBV5-5; J gene: TRBJ1-5; clone size: -; D gene: TRBD1
CDR3 protein: CATSRFAEATEAFF; CDR3 DNA: TGTGCCACCAGCAGATTCGCTGAGGCCACTGAAGCTTTCTTT; V gene: TRBV15; J gene: TRBJ1-1; clone size: -; D gene: -
CDR3 protein: CASSPRTRPSDTQYF; CDR3 DNA: TGTGCCAGCAGTCCCCGGACTAGGCCTTCAGATACGCAGTATTTT; V gene: TRBV2; J gene: TRBJ2-3; clone size: once; D gene: TRBD2
CDR3 protein: CASIVEAEAFF; CDR3 DNA: TGTGCCAGCATAGTTGAAGCTGAAGCTTTCTTT; V gene: TRBV6-1; J gene: TRBJ1-1; clone size: -; D gene: -
CDR3 protein: CAPSSGGVSDTQYF; CDR3 DNA: TGCGCCCCCTCTAGCGGGGGGGTGTCAGATACGCAGTATTTT; V gene: TRBV10-1; J gene: TRBJ2-3; clone size: -; D gene: TRBD2
CDR3 protein: CASSGQGWETQYF; CDR3 DNA: TGTGCCAGCAGCGGACAGGGGTGGGAGACCCAGTACTTC; V gene: TRBV9; J gene: TRBJ2-5; clone size: -; D gene: TRBD1
CDR3 protein: CASSDIPGLAEGYTF; CDR3 DNA: TGTGCCAGCAGTGACATACCAGGGCTGGCGGAGGGCTACACCTTC; V gene: TRBV6-1; J gene: TRBJ1-2; clone size: -; D gene: -
CDR3 protein: CASSIDLEDTQYF; CDR3 DNA: TGTGCCAGTAGTATAGATCTGGAGGATACGCAGTATTTT; V gene: TRBV19; J gene: TRBJ2-3; clone size: -; D gene: -
CDR3 protein: CASSVGGRNEQFF; CDR3 DNA: TGTGCCAGCAGCGTAGGAGGTCGAAATGAGCAGTTCTTC; V gene: TRBV9; J gene: TRBJ2-1; clone size: -; D gene: -
CDR3 protein: CASSQRFYYGYTF; CDR3 DNA: TGCGCCAGCAGTCAACGGTTTTACTATGGCTACACCTTC; V gene: TRBV23-1; J gene: TRBJ1-2; clone size: -; D gene: -
CDR3 protein: CSVSRDRGRPNYGYTF; CDR3 DNA: TGCAGCGTATCCCGGGACAGGGGGCGACCTAACTATGGCTACACCTTC; V gene: TRBV29-1; J gene: TRBJ1-2; clone size: -; D gene: TRBD1
CDR3 protein: CASSPKSLTAANQPQHF; CDR3 DNA: TGCGCCAGCAGCCCAAAGAGTCTTACAGCCGCGAATCAGCCCCAGCATTTT; V gene: TRBV4-1; J gene: TRBJ1-5; clone size: -; D gene: -
CDR3 protein: CASSSQAGTGGMGELFF; CDR3 DNA: TGTGCCAGCAGCTCGCAAGCCGGGACAGGGGGCATGGGGGAGCTGTTTTTT; V gene: TRBV7-3; J gene: TRBJ2-2; clone size: -; D gene: TRBD1
CDR3 protein: CASSLSSGSTYEQYF; CDR3 DNA: TGTGCCAGCAGCTTAAGTTCGGGATCTACCTACGAGCAGTACTTC; V gene: TRBV7-8; J gene: TRBJ2-7; clone size: -; D gene: -
CDR3 protein: CASSQDTGQGSTNEKLFF; CDR3 DNA: TGCGCCAGCAGCCAAGATACGGGACAGGGCTCAACTAATGAAAAACTGTTTTTT; V gene: TRBV4-1; J gene: TRBJ1-4; clone size: few; D gene: TRBD1
CDR3 protein: CASSSRVGGQEQYF; CDR3 DNA: TGTGCCAGCAGTTCCCGAGTTGGAGGGCAAGAGCAGTACTTC; V gene: TRBV27; J gene: TRBJ2-7; clone size: few; D gene: -
CDR3 protein: CASSPLGQVYYNEQFF; CDR3 DNA: TGTGCCAGCTCACCACTGGGACAGGTCTATTACAATGAGCAGTTCTTC; V gene: TRBV18; J gene: TRBJ2-1; clone size: -; D gene: TRBD1
CDR3 protein: CASRQDNYGYTF; CDR3 DNA: TGTGCCAGCAGACAAGATAACTATGGCTACACCTTC; V gene: TRBV6-6; J gene: TRBJ1-2; clone size: -; D gene: -
CDR3 protein: CASSRDRSRHEQYF; CDR3 DNA: TGTGCCAGCAGCCGGGACAGGTCTCGGCACGAGCAGTACTTC; V gene: TRBV5-5; J gene: TRBJ2-7; clone size: -; D gene: TRBD1
CDR3 protein: CASSQGWTSGGGDTQYF; CDR3 DNA: TGCGCCAGCAGCCAAGGGTGGACTAGCGGGGGGGGAGATACGCAGTATTTT; V gene: TRBV4-1; J gene: TRBJ2-3; clone size: -; D gene: TRBD2